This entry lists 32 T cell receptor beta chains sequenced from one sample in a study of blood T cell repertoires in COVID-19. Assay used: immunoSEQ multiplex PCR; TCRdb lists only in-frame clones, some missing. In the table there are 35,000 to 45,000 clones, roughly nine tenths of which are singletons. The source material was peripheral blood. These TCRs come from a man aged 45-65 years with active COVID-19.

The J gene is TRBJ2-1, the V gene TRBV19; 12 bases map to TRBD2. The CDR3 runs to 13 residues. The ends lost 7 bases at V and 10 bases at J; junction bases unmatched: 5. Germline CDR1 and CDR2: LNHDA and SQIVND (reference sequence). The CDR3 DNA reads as TGTGCCAGTAACGCCGGACTAGCGGGAGAGCAGTTCTTC. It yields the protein CASNAGLAGEQFF.

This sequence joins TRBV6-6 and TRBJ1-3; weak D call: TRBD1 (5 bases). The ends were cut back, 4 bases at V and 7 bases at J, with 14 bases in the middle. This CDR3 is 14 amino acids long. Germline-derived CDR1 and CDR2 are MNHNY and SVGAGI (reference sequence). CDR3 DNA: TGTGCCAGCAGTTTGGCGGGGCTTGGGAACACCATATATTTT. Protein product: CASSLAGLGNTIYF.

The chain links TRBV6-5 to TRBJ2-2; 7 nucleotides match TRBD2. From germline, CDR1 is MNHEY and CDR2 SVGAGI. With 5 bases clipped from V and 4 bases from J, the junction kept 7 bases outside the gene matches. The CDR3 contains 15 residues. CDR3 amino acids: CASSTTSVGTGELFF. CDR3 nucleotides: TGTGCCAGCAGTACTACTAGCGTCGGCACCGGGGAGCTGTTTTTT.

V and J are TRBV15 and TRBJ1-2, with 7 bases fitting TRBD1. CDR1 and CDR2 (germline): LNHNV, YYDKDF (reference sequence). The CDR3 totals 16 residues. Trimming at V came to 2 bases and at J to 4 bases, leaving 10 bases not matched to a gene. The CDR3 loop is CATSRPRTGEIYGYTF. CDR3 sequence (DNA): TGTGCCACCAGCAGACCCCGGACAGGCGAGATCTATGGCTACACCTTC.

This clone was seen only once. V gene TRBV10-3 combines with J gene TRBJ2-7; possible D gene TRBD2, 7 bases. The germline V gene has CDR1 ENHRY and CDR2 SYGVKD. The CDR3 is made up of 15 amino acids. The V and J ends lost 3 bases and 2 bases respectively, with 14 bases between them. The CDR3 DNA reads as TGTGCCATCAGTGAAAGGGGGGGACGGACCTACGAGCAGTACTTC. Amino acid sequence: CAISERGGRTYEQYF.

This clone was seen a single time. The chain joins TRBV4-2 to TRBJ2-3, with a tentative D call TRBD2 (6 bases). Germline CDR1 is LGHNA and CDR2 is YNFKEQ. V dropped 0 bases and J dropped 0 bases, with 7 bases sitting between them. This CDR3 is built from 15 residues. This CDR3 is CASSQDGTSTDTQYF. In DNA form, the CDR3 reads TGTGCCAGCAGCCAAGACGGGACTAGCACAGATACGCAGTATTTT.

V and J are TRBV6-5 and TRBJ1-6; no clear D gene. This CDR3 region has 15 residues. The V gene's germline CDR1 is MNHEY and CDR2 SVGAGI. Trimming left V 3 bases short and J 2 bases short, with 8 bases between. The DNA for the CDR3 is TGTGCCAGCAGTTATTCAGTCCCCTATAATTCACCCCTCCACTTT. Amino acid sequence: CASSYSVPYNSPLHF.

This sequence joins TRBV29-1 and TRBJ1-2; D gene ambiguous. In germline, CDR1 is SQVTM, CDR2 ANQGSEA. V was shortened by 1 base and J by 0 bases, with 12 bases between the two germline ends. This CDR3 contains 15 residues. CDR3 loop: CSVEVKSGANYGYTF. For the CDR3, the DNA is TGCAGCGTTGAAGTAAAGAGTGGAGCTAACTATGGCTACACCTTC. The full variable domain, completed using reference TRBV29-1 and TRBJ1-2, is SAVISQKPSRDICQRGTSLTIQCQVDSQVTMMFWYRQQPGQSLTLIATANQGSEATYESGFVIDKFPISRPNLTFSTLTVSNMSPEDSSIYLCSVEVKSGANYGYTFGSGTRLTVV.

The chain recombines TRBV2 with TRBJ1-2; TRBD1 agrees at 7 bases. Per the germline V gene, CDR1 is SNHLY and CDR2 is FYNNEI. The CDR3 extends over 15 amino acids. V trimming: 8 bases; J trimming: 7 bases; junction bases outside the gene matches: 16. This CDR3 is CASLSSQGSISGYTF. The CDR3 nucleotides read TGTGCCAGCCTATCCTCACAGGGGTCGATAAGTGGCTACACCTTC.

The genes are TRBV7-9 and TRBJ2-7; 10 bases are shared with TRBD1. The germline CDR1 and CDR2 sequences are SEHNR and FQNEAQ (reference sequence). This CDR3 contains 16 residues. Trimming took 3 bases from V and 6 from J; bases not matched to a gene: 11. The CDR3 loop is CASSFGQGGPEGEQYF. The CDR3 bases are TGTGCCAGCAGCTTCGGACAGGGGGGACCGGAGGGCGAGCAGTACTTC.

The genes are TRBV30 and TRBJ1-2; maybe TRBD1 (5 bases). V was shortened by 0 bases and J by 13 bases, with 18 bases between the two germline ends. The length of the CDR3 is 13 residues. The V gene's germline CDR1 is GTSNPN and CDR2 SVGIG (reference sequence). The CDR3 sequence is CAWSVQGGISSTF. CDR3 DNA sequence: TGTGCCTGGAGTGTCCAGGGTGGAATTTCCTCCACCTTC.

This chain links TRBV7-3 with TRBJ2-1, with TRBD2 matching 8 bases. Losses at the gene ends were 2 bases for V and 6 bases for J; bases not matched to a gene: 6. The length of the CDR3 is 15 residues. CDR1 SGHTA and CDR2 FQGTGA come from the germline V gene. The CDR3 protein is CASSLGSGRGNEQFF. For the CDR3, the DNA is TGTGCCAGCAGCTTAGGAAGCGGGAGAGGCAATGAGCAGTTCTTC. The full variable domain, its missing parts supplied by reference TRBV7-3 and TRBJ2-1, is GAGVSQTPSNKVTEKGKYVELRCDPISGHTALYWYRQSLGQGPEFLIYFQGTGAADDSGLPNDRFFAVRPEGSVSTLKIQRTERGDSAVYLCASSLGSGRGNEQFFGPGTRLTVL.

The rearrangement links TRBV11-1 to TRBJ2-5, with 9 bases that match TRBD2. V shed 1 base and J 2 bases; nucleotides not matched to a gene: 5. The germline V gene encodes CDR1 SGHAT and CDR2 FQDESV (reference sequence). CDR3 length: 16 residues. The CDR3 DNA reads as TGTGCCAGCAGCTTAGTTAGTAGCGGGGGACAAGAGACCCAGTACTTC. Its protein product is CASSLVSSGGQETQYF.

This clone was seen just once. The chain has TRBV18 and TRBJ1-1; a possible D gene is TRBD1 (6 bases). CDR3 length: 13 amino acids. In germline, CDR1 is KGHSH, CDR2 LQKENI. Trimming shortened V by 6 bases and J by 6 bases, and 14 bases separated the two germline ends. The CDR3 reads CASSENRDPEAFF. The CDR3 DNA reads TGTGCCAGCTCCGAAAACAGGGATCCTGAAGCTTTCTTT.

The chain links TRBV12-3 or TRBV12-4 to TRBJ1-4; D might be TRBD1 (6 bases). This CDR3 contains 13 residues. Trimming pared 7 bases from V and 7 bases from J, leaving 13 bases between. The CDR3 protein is CASTRGGGEKLFF. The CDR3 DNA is TGTGCCAGCACCCGGGGAGGGGGTGAAAAACTGTTTTTT.

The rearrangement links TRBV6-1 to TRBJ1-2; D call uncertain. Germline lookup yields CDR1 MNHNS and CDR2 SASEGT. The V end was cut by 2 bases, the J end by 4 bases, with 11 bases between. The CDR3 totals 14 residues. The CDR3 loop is CASSESRGSYGYTF. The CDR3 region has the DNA TGTGCCAGCAGTGAATCCAGAGGTAGCTATGGCTACACCTTC.

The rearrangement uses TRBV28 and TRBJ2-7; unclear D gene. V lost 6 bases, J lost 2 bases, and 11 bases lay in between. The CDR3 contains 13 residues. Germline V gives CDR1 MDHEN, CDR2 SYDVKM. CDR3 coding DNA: TGTGCCAGCAGAAGTGACACCACCTACGAGCAGTACTTC. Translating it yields CASRSDTTYEQYF. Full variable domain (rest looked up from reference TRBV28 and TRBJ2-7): DVKVTQSSRYLVKRTGEKVFLECVQDMDHENMFWYRQDPGLGLRLIYFSYDVKMKEKGDIPEGYSVSREKKERFSLILESASTNQTSMYLCASRSDTTYEQYFGPGTRLTVT.

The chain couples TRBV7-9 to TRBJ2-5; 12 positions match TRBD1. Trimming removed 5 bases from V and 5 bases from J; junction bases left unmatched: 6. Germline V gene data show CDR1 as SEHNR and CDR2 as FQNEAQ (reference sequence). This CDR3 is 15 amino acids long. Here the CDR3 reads CASSPLGQGAETQYF. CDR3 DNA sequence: TGTGCCAGCAGCCCCTTGGGACAGGGGGCCGAGACCCAGTACTTC.

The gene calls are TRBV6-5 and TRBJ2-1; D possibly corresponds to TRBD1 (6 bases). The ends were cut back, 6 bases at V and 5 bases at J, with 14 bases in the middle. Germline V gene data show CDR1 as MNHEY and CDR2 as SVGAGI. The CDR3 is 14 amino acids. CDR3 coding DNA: TGTGCCAGCAGCCACAGGGCCCTTAACAATGAGCAGTTCTTC. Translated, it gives CASSHRALNNEQFF.

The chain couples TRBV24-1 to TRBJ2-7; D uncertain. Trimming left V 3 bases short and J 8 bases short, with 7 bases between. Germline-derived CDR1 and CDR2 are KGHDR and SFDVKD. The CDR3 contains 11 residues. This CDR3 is CATSDPKKQYF. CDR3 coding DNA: TGTGCCACCAGTGATCCTAAGAAGCAGTACTTC.

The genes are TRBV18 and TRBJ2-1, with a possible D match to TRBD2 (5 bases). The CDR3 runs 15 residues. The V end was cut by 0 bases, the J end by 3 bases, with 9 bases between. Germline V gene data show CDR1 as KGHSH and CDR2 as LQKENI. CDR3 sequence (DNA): TGTGCCAGCTCACCACCGGAACGGGACTACAATGAGCAGTTCTTC. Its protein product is CASSPPERDYNEQFF.

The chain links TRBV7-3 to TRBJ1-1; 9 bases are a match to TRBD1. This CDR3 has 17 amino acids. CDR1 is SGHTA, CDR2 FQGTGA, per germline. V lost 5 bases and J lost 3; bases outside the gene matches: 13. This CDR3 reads CASSRSGTGQGDTEAFF. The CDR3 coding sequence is TGTGCCAGCAGCCGATCCGGGACGGGACAGGGAGACACTGAAGCTTTCTTT.

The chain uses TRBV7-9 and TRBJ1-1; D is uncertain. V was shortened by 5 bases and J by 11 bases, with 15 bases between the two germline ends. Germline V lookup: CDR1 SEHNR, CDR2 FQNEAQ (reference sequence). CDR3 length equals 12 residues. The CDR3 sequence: CASSRSGSRAFF. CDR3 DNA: TGTGCCAGCAGCCGATCCGGGAGCCGCGCTTTCTTT. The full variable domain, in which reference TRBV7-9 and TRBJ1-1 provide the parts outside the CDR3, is DTGVSQNPRHKITKRGQNVTFRCDPISEHNRLYWYRQTLGQGPEFLTYFQNEAQLEKSRLLSDRFSAERPKGSFSTLEIQRTEQGDSAMYLCASSRSGSRAFFGQGTRLTVV.

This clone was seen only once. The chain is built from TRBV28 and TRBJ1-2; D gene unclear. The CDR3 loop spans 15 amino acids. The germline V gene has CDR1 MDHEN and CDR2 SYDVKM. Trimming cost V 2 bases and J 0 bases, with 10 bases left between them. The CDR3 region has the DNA TGTGCCAGCAGTTTAGGAGGGCCGGCTAACTATGGCTACACCTTC. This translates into CASSLGGPANYGYTF.

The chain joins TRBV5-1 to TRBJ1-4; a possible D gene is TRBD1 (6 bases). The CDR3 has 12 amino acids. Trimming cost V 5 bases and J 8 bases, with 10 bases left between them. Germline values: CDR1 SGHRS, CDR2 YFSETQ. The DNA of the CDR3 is TGCGCCAGCAGGGACACAGGGGAAAAACTGTTTTTT. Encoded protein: CASRDTGEKLFF.

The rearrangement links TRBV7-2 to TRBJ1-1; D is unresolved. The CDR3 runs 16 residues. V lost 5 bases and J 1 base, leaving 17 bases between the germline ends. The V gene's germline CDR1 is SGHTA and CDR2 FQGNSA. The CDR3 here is CASSPPRIRRNTEAFF. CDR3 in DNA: TGTGCCAGCAGCCCCCCCAGGATCCGCCGGAACACTGAAGCTTTCTTT. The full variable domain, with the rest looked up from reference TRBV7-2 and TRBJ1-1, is GAGVSQSPSNKVTEKGKDVELRCDPISGHTALYWYRQSLGQGLEFLIYFQGNSAPDKSGLPSDRFSAERTGGSVSTLTIQRTQQEDSAVYLCASSPPRIRRNTEAFFGQGTRLTVV.

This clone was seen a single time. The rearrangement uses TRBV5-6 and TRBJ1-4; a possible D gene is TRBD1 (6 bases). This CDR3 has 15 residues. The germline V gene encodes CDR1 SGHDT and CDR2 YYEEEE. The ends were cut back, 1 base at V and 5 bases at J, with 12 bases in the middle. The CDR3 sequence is CASSLLSTGNEKLFF. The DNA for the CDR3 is TGTGCCAGCAGCTTGCTTTCAACAGGGAATGAAAAACTGTTTTTT. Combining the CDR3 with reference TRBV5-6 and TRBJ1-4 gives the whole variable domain DAGVTQSPTHLIKTRGQQVTLRCSPKSGHDTVSWYQQALGQGPQFIFQYYEEEERQRGNFPDRFSGHQFPNYSSELNVNALLLGDSALYLCASSLLSTGNEKLFFGSGTQLSVL.

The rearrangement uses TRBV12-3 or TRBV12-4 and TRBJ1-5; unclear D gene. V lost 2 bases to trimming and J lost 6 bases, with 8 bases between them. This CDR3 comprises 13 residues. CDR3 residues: CASSLIGVQPQHF. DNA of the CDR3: TGTGCCAGCAGTTTAATCGGGGTTCAGCCCCAGCATTTT.

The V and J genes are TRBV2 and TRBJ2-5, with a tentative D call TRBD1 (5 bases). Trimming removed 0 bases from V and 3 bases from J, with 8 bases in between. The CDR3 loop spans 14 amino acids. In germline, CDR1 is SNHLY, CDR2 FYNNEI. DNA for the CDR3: TGTGCCAGCAGTGAAGCCCGCAGGGAAGAGACCCAGTACTTC. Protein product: CASSEARREETQYF.

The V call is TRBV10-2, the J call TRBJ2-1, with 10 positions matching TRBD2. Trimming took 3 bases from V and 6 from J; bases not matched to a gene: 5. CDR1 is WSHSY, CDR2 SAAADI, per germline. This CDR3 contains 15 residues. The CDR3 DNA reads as TGCGCCAGCAGTGATCGGAGCGGGAGGGGCAATGAGCAGTTCTTC. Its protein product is CASSDRSGRGNEQFF.

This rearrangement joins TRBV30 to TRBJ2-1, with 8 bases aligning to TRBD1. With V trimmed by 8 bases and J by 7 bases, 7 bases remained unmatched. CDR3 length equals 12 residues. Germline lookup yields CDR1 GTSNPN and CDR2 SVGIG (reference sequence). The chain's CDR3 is CARQGARNEQFF. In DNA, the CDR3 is TGTGCCCGGCAGGGGGCTCGGAATGAGCAGTTCTTC. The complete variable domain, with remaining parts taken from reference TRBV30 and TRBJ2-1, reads SQTIHQWPATLVQPVGSPLSLECTVEGTSNPNLYWYRQAAGRGLQLLFYSVGIGQISSEVPQNLSASRPQDRQFILSSKKLLLSDSGFYLCARQGARNEQFFGPGTRLTVL.

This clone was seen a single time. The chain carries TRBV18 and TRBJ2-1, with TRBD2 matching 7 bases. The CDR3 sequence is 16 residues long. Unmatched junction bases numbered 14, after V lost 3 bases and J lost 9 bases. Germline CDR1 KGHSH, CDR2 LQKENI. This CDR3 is CASSPDPQPTGGEQFF. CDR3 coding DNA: TGTGCCAGCTCACCCGACCCTCAACCGACGGGGGGTGAGCAGTTCTTC.